The 4 T cell receptor beta chains presented below share a single source sample, sequenced in a study of Tregs in tolerant kidney transplant recipients. The method was immunoSEQ multiplex PCR; TCRdb's version includes in-frame clones alone and lacks a portion of them. This table holds about 100,000 clones, 90% to 95% found once. This specimen consisted of CD4+ T cells from blood, obtained before the transplant. Source of these receptors: a human donor who received a combined kidney and bone marrow transplant.

The chain combines TRBV19 with TRBJ1-2; 8 bases align to TRBD1. In germline, CDR1 is LNHDA, CDR2 SQIVND (reference sequence). This CDR3 has 17 amino acids. V lost 4 bases to trimming and J lost 8 bases; unmatched junction nucleotides: 18. CDR3 DNA: TGTGCCAGTAGTAGGGCCAGGGGGCGCATGGATATCTGGGGCTACACCTTC. Translation gives CASSRARGRMDIWGYTF.

The CDR3 is CASTRDRRGYGYTF. DNA for the CDR3: TGTGCCAGTACCCGGGACAGACGGGGCTATGGCTACACCTTC. This rearrangement joins TRBV19 to TRBJ1-2; 7 positions agree with TRBD1. Looked up from germline, CDR1 is LNHDA and CDR2 is SQIVND (reference sequence). The CDR3 is 14 amino acids. V was clipped by 7 bases and J by 4 bases; unmatched bases: 9.

This chain joins TRBV4-1 and TRBJ2-1; 10 bases align to TRBD1. CDR1 and CDR2 (germline): MGHRA, YSYEKL. The CDR3 runs to 14 residues. The trim removed 4 bases at V and 5 bases at J, leaving 2 bases unmatched. CDR3 residues: CASSRQGANNEQFF. CDR3 sequence (DNA): TGCGCCAGCAGCCGACAGGGGGCCAACAATGAGCAGTTCTTC.

The chain recombines TRBV7-3 with TRBJ2-1, with 10 bases that match TRBD2. The CDR3 covers 14 residues. Germline loops: CDR1 SGHTA, CDR2 FQGTGA. With V trimmed by 6 bases and J by 4 bases, 3 bases remained unmatched. The CDR3 nucleotides read TGTGCCAGCAGTAGCGGGGGGATATACAATGAGCAGTTCTTC. Amino acid sequence: CASSSGGIYNEQFF.